This TCR beta chain was captured by sequencing in a study of CD4 T cells in relation to SARS-CoV-2 and coronaviruses. Before the COVID-19 pandemic, during about 2011-2019, CD4+ T cells were taken from unexposed donors. The method was immunoSEQ multiplex PCR; TCRdb's version includes in-frame clones alone and lacks a portion of them. The data show about 65,000 clones, around 87% seen once. With V trimmed by 2 bases and J by 0 bases, 8 bases remained unmatched. This CDR3 has 16 residues. Germline V gene sequence: CDR1 SGHRS, CDR2 YFSETQ. V and J are TRBV5-1 and TRBJ2-7, with 7 bases that match TRBD2. The clonotype was recovered from a human donor in good health. The sample consisted of memory CD4+ T cells from PBMCs. CDR3 residues: CASSLSLAVLSYEQYF. DNA for the CDR3: TGCGCCAGCAGCTTATCGCTAGCGGTTCTCTCCTACGAGCAGTACTTC. Full variable domain (missing parts from reference TRBV5-1 and TRBJ2-7): KAGVTQTPRYLIKTRGQQVTLSCSPISGHRSVSWYQQTPGQGLQFLFEYFSETQRNKGNFPGRFSGRQFSNSRSEMNVSTLELGDSALYLCASSLSLAVLSYEQYFGPGTRLTVT.